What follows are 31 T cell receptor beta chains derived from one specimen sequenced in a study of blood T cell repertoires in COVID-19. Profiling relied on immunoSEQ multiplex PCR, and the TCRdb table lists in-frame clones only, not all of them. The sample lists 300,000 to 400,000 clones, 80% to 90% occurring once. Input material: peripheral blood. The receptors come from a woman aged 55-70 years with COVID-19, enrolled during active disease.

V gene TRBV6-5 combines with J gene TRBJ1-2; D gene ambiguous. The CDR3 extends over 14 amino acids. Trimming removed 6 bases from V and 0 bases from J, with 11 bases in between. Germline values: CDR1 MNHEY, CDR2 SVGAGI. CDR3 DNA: TGTGCCAGCAGGAGGAGGGAGTCTAACTATGGCTACACCTTC. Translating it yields CASRRRESNYGYTF.

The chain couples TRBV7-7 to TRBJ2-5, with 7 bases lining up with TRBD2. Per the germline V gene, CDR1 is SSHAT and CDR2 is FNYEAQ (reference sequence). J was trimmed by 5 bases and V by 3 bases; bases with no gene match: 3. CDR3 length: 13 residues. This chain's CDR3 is CASSLGLTETQYF. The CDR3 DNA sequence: TGTGCCAGCAGCTTGGGACTAACGGAGACCCAGTACTTC.

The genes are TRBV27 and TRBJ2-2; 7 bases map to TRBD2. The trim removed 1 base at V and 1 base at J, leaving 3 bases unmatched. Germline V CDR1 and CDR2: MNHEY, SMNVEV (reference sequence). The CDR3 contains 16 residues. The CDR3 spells CASSLLGGLNTGELFF. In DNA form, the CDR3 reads TGTGCCAGCAGTTTATTGGGGGGGTTGAACACCGGGGAGCTGTTTTTT.

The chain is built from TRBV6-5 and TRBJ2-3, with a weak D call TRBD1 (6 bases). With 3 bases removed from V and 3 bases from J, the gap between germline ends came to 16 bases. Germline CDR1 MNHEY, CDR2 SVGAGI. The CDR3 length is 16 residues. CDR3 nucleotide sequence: TGTGCCAGCAGTTATTCAGGCAGGGGCCTGACAGATACGCAGTATTTT. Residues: CASSYSGRGLTDTQYF.

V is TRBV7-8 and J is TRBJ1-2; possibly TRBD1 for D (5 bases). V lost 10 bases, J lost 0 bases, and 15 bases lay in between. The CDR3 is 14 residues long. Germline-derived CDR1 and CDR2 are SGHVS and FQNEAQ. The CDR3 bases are TGTGCCATTACGGGGGAGTATCCTAACTATGGCTACACCTTC. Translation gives CAITGEYPNYGYTF.

The CDR3 loop is CASSPDKYGYTF. The CDR3 bases are TGTGCCAGCTCACCAGACAAGTATGGCTACACCTTC. The genes are TRBV18 and TRBJ1-2; D remains ambiguous. The CDR3 spans 12 residues. From germline, CDR1 is KGHSH and CDR2 LQKENI. With 2 bases removed from V and 5 bases from J, the gap between germline ends came to 6 bases.

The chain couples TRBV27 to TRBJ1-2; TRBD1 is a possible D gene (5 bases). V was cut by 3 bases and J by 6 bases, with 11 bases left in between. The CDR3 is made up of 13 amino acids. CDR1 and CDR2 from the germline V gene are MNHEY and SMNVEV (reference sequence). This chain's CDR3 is CASSLKGLNGYTF. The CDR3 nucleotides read TGTGCCAGCAGTTTGAAGGGGCTCAATGGCTACACCTTC.

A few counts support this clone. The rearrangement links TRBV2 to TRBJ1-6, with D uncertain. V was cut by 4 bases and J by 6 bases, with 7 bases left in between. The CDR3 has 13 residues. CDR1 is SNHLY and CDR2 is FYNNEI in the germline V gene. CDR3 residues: CASSAEGNSPLHF. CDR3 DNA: TGTGCCAGCAGTGCCGAGGGTAATTCACCCCTCCACTTT.

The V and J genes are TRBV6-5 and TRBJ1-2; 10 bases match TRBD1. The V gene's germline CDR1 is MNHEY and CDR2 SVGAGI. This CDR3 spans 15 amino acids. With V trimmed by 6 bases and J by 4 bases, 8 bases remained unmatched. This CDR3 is CASRTPGQGRYGYTF. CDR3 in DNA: TGTGCCAGCAGGACACCGGGACAGGGGCGCTATGGCTACACCTTC.

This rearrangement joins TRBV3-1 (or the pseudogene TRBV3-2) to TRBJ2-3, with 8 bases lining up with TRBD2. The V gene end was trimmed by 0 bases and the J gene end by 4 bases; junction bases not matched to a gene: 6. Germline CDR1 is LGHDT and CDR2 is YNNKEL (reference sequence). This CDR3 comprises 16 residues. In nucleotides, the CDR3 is TGTGCCAGCAGCCAAGATGAGCGGGGGCTACCAGATACGCAGTATTTT. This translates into CASSQDERGLPDTQYF.

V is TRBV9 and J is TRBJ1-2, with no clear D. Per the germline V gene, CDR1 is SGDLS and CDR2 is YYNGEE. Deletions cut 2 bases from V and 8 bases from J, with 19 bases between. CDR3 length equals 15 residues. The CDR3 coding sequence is TGTGCCAGCAGCGTTCGAACTATGATGCTATTGGGCTACACCTTC. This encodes CASSVRTMMLLGYTF.

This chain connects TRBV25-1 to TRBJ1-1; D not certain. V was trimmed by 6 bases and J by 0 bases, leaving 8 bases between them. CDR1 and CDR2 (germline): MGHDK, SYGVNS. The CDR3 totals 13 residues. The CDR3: CASRAKLNTEAFF. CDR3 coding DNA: TGTGCCAGCAGGGCAAAGTTGAACACTGAAGCTTTCTTT.

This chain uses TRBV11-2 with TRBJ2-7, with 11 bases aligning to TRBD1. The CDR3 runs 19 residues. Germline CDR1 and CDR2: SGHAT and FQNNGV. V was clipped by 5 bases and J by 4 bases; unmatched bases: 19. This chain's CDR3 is CASSPGGKTGQGAWYEQYF. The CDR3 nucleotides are TGTGCCAGCAGCCCCGGCGGTAAAACTGGACAGGGGGCTTGGTACGAGCAGTACTTC. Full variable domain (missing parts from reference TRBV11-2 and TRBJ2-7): EAGVAQSPRYKIIEKRQSVAFWCNPISGHATLYWYQQILGQGPKLLIQFQNNGVVDDSQLPKDRFSAERLKGVDSTLKIQPAKLEDSAVYLCASSPGGKTGQGAWYEQYFGPGTRLTVT.

CDR3 in amino acids: CASSFRQGTEAFF. CDR3 bases: TGTGCCAGCAGTTTTCGTCAGGGCACTGAAGCTTTCTTT. The chain links TRBV27 to TRBJ1-1; TRBD1 might be the D (5 bases). The germline V gene encodes CDR1 MNHEY and CDR2 SMNVEV (reference sequence). This CDR3 has 13 residues. Trimming removed 3 bases from V and 4 bases from J, with 9 bases in between.

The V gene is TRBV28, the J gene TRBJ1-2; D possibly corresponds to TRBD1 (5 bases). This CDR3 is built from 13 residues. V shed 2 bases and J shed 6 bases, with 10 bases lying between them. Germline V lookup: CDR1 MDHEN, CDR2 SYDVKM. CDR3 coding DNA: TGTGCCAGCAGTTTAGGGCAGGGCGATGGCTACACCTTC. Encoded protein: CASSLGQGDGYTF.

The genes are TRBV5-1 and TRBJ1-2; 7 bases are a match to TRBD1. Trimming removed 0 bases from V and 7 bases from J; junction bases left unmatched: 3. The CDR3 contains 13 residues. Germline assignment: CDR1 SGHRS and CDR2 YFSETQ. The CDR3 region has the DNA TGCGCCAGCAGCTTGGAGACAGGGTTTGGCTACACCTTC. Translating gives CASSLETGFGYTF. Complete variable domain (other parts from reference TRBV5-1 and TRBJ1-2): KAGVTQTPRYLIKTRGQQVTLSCSPISGHRSVSWYQQTPGQGLQFLFEYFSETQRNKGNFPGRFSGRQFSNSRSEMNVSTLELGDSALYLCASSLETGFGYTFGSGTRLTVV.

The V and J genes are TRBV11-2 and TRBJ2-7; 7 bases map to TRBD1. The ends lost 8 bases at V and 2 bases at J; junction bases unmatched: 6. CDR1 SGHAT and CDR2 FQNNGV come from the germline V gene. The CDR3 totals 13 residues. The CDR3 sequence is CASGNRGPYEQYF. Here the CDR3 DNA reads TGTGCCAGCGGTAACAGGGGCCCCTACGAGCAGTACTTC.

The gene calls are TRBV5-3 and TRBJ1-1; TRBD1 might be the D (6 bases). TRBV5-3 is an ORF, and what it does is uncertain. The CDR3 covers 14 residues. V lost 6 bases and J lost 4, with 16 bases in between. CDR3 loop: CARIRHRASTEAFF. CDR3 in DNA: TGTGCCAGAATACGGCACAGGGCGAGCACTGAAGCTTTCTTT.

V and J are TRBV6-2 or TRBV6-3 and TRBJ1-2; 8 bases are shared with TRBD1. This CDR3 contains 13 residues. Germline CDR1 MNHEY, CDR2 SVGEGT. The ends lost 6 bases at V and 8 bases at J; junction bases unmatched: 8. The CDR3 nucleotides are TGTGCCAGCAGCGGCAGGGGGCATTTCGGCTACACCTTC. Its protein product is CASSGRGHFGYTF.

The CDR3 bases are TGTGCCAGCAGTGCGACAGGGATGAACACTGAAGCTTTCTTT. Its protein product is CASSATGMNTEAFF. V and J are TRBV27 and TRBJ1-1; 7 bases are a match to TRBD1. The germline CDR1 and CDR2 sequences are MNHEY and SMNVEV (reference sequence). J lost 0 bases, V lost 5 bases, and 3 bases had no gene match. This CDR3 region has 14 residues.

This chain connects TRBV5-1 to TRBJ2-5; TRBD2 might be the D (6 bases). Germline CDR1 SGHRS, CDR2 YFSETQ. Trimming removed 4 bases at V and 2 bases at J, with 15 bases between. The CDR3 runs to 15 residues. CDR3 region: CASSPEGPLQETQYF. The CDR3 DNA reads TGCGCCAGCAGCCCGGAGGGTCCCTTACAAGAGACCCAGTACTTC.

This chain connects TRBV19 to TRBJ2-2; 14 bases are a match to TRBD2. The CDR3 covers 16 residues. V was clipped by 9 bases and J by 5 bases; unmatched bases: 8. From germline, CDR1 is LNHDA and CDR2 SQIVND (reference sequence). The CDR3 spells CASKTSGGALTGELFF. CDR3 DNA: TGTGCCAGCAAGACTAGCGGGGGGGCCTTGACCGGGGAGCTGTTTTTT. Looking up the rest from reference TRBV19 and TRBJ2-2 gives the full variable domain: DGGITQSPKYLFRKEGQNVTLSCEQNLNHDAMYWYRQDPGQGLRLIYYSQIVNDFQKGDIAEGYSVSREKKESFPLTVTSAQKNPTAFYLCASKTSGGALTGELFFGEGSRLTVL.

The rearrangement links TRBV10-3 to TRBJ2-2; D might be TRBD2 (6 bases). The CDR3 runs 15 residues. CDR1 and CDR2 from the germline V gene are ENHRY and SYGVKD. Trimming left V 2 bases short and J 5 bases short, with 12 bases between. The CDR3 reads CAISEQRARTGELFF. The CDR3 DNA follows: TGTGCCATCAGTGAGCAGCGGGCGCGGACCGGGGAGCTGTTTTTT.

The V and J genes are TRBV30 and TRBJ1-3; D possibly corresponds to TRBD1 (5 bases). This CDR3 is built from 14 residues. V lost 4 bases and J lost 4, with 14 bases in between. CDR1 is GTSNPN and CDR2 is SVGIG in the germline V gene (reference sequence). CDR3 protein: CAWTSRGLGNTIYF. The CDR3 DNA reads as TGTGCCTGGACGAGTAGGGGCTTGGGAAACACCATATATTTT.

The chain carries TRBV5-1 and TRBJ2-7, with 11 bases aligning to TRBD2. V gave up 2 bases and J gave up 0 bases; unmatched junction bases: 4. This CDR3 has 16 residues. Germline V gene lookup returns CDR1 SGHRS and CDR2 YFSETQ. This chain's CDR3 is CASSLRLAGPSYEQYF. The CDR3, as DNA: TGCGCCAGCAGCTTACGACTAGCGGGGCCCTCCTACGAGCAGTACTTC.

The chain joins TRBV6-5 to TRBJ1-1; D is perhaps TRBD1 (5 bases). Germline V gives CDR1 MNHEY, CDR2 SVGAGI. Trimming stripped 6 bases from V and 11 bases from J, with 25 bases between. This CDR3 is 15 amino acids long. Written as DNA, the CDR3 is TGTGCCAGCAGCCCCGGGGGAGGGACTCCCAAGGGGGCTTTCTTT. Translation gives CASSPGGGTPKGAFF.

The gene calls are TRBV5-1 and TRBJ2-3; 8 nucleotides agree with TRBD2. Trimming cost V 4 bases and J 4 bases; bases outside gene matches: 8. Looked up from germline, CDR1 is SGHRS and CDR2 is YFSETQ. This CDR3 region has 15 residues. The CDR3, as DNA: TGCGCCAGCAGCCCGGGGACTAGGATCCCAGATACGCAGTATTTT. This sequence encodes CASSPGTRIPDTQYF.

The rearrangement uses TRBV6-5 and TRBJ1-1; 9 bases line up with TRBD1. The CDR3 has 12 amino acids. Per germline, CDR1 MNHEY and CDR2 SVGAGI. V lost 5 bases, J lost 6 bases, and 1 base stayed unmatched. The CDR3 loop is CASSRQGAEAFF. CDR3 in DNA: TGTGCCAGCAGTCGACAGGGGGCTGAAGCTTTCTTT.

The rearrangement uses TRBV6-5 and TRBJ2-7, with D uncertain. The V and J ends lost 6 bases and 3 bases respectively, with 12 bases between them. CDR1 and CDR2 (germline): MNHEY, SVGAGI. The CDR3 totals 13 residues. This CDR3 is CASSLEADYEQYF. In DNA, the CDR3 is TGTGCCAGCAGCCTAGAAGCCGACTACGAGCAGTACTTC.

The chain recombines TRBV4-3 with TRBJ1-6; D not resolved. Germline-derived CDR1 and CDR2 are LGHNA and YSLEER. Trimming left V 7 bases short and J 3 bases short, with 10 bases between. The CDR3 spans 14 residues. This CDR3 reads CASTRGNYNSPLHF. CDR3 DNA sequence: TGCGCCAGCACGCGGGGTAACTATAATTCACCCCTCCACTTT.

The CDR3: CASSLTGGTPGELFF. The CDR3 nucleotides are TGTGCCAGCAGCTTGACAGGGGGTACACCCGGGGAGCTGTTTTTT. The chain combines TRBV7-9 with TRBJ2-2, with 9 nucleotides matching TRBD1. After removal of 3 bases from V and 6 bases from J, the junction contained 5 bases not matched to a gene. The CDR3 sequence is 15 residues long. Germline V gene data show CDR1 as SEHNR and CDR2 as FQNEAQ (reference sequence).